Shown below are 10 T cell receptor beta chains from a single sample sequenced in a study of blood T cell repertoires in COVID-19. Produced via immunoSEQ multiplex PCR; TCRdb's table is partial and in-frame only. The data hold 150,000 to 200,000 clones, with 80% to 85% observed a single time. Sequencing input: PBMCs or T cells enriched from blood (not recorded which). These receptors all stem from an older woman who had recovered from COVID-19.

The chain joins TRBV2 to TRBJ1-6; D gene uncertain. V dropped 4 bases and J dropped 0 bases, with 13 bases sitting between them. Germline values: CDR1 SNHLY, CDR2 FYNNEI. The CDR3 loop spans 17 amino acids. CDR3: CASSAHPLSSYNSPLHF. DNA of the CDR3: TGTGCCAGCAGTGCCCACCCACTGAGCTCCTATAATTCACCCCTCCACTTT.

The chain joins TRBV7-8 to TRBJ1-5; no definite D call. The V and J ends lost 6 bases and 2 bases respectively, with 11 bases between them. The CDR3 is 14 amino acids. Germline values: CDR1 SGHVS, CDR2 FQNEAQ. CDR3 in DNA: TGTGCCAGCAGGCTGGGCGCCGGCAATCAGCCCCAGCATTTT. This sequence encodes CASRLGAGNQPQHF.

The genes are TRBV18 and TRBJ2-7; the D gene is possibly TRBD2 (6 bases). Germline V gene data show CDR1 as KGHSH and CDR2 as LQKENI. The CDR3 contains 17 residues. Trimming took off 5 bases at V and 2 bases at J, with 22 bases between the two ends. The DNA of the CDR3 is TGTGCCAGCTCATCAACTAGCCCTCCCAGTCCCACCTACGAGCAGTACTTC. Amino acids: CASSSTSPPSPTYEQYF. The full variable domain, its missing parts supplied by reference TRBV18 and TRBJ2-7, is NAGVMQNPRHLVRRRGQEARLRCSPMKGHSHVYWYRQLPEEGLKFMVYLQKENIIDESGMPKERFSAEFPKEGPSILRIQQVVRGDSAAYFCASSSTSPPSPTYEQYFGPGTRLTVT.

The J gene is TRBJ1-5, the V gene TRBV7-3; D might be TRBD1 (6 bases). The CDR3 covers 13 residues. CDR1 and CDR2 (germline): SGHTA, FQGTGA. Trimming removed 5 bases at V and 3 bases at J, with 8 bases between. The CDR3 nucleotides are TGTGCCAGCAGCCCGGGACACAATCAGCCCCAGCATTTT. Amino acids: CASSPGHNQPQHF.

The rearrangement uses TRBV27 and TRBJ2-1; 11 nucleotides align to TRBD2. The ends lost 4 bases at V and 9 bases at J; junction bases unmatched: 17. CDR1 is MNHEY, CDR2 SMNVEV, per germline (reference sequence). The CDR3 loop spans 18 amino acids. The CDR3 spells CASSSTGLSGRARGEQFF. In nucleotides, the CDR3 is TGTGCCAGCAGTTCCACCGGCCTTAGCGGGAGGGCCAGGGGTGAGCAGTTCTTC.

The chain uses TRBV5-5 and TRBJ2-3, with TRBD2 matching over 9 bases. Germline V gene lookup returns CDR1 SGHKS and CDR2 YYEKEE (reference sequence). This CDR3 is 14 amino acids long. V lost 10 bases and J lost 0; bases outside the gene matches: 6. This CDR3 is CAGSGGSSTDTQYF. In DNA, the CDR3 is TGTGCCGGAAGCGGGGGGTCTAGCACAGATACGCAGTATTTT. Combining the CDR3 with reference TRBV5-5 and TRBJ2-3 gives the whole variable domain DAGVTQSPTHLIKTRGQQVTLRCSPISGHKSVSWYQQVLGQGPQFIFQYYEKEERGRGNFPDRFSARQFPNYSSELNVNALLLGDSALYLCAGSGGSSTDTQYFGPGTRLTVL.

V usage is TRBV24-1 and J usage is TRBJ2-3, with 8 bases identical to TRBD2. Germline trimming cut 4 bases from V and 2 bases from J; bases unmatched to any gene: 13. Germline-derived CDR1 and CDR2 are KGHDR and SFDVKD. The CDR3 totals 18 residues. The CDR3 sequence is CATSDLPLRGGITDTQYF. As DNA, the CDR3 is TGTGCCACCAGTGACCTTCCCCTACGGGGGGGTATCACAGATACGCAGTATTTT.

The rearrangement joins TRBV4-1 to TRBJ2-7; D is possibly TRBD1 (7 bases). The CDR3 contains 16 residues. Trimming pared 0 bases from V and 5 bases from J, leaving 17 bases between. Germline V lookup: CDR1 MGHRA, CDR2 YSYEKL. The DNA for the CDR3 is TGCGCCAGCAGCCAAGATTCAGGGGGGCGCCAGGACGAGCAGTACTTC. Encoded protein: CASSQDSGGRQDEQYF.

The chain carries TRBV3-1 (or the pseudogene TRBV3-2) and TRBJ1-5; D call uncertain. Trimming shortened V by 2 bases and J by 5 bases, and 4 bases separated the two germline ends. The germline gives CDR1 LGHDT, CDR2 YNNKEL (reference sequence). The CDR3 sequence is 12 residues long. The chain's CDR3 is CASSQQDQPQHF. CDR3 nucleotides: TGTGCCAGCAGCCAACAGGATCAGCCCCAGCATTTT.

The J gene is TRBJ1-1, the V gene TRBV28; 8 nucleotides match TRBD1. CDR1 and CDR2 (germline): MDHEN, SYDVKM. The CDR3 is made up of 15 amino acids. Trimming took 10 bases from V and 7 from J; bases not matched to a gene: 17. The chain's CDR3 is CATSTSDRGEDEAFF. Written as DNA, the CDR3 is TGTGCCACCTCCACCTCCGACAGGGGTGAGGATGAAGCTTTCTTT.